Each of the 15 T cell receptor beta chains below was sequenced from the same sample in a study of a mutant IDH1 vaccine in newly diagnosed glioma. Profiled with immunoSEQ multiplex PCR; TCRdb holds only in-frame clones, not every one. The sample consists of 35,000 to 55,000 clones, 70% to 85% of them appearing once. The time point here: week 23, last vaccination. With topical imiquimod, each dose of the vaccine consisted of 300 ug of mutant IDH1 20-mer peptide. These receptors' targets are unknown. The material was PBMCs, obtained from a glioma patient whose treatment included an IDH1 peptide vaccine. The receptors were gathered from a woman aged 18-29 years with glioma. Some clones in this sample may be carry-over from other donors' samples.

The chain uses TRBV6-1 and TRBJ1-2; D is ambiguous. The V gene's germline CDR1 is MNHNS and CDR2 SASEGT. The ends were cut back, 1 base at V and 6 bases at J, with 9 bases in the middle. This CDR3 region has 13 residues. CDR3: CASSEGGWDGYTF. The CDR3, as DNA: TGTGCCAGCAGTGAAGGAGGGTGGGATGGCTACACCTTC.

This chain joins TRBV7-3 and TRBJ1-2, with D possibly being TRBD1 (6 bases). This CDR3 comprises 15 residues. Germline-derived CDR1 and CDR2 are SGHTA and FQGTGA. Trimming stripped 0 bases from V and 4 bases from J, with 12 bases between. The CDR3 is CASSLTGGGSYGYTF. CDR3 DNA sequence: TGTGCCAGCAGCTTAACGGGAGGGGGATCCTATGGCTACACCTTC.

This CDR3 is CASSPLGSSTGELFF. CDR3 coding DNA: TGTGCCAGTAGTCCGCTAGGTAGCAGCACCGGGGAGCTGTTTTTT. The genes are TRBV19 and TRBJ2-2, with D unclear. The CDR3 covers 15 residues. The germline V and J ends were trimmed by 5 bases and 4 bases, with 14 bases remaining between them. Per germline, CDR1 LNHDA and CDR2 SQIVND (reference sequence).

J is TRBJ1-5 and V is TRBV25-1; D ambiguous. The ends were cut back, 3 bases at V and 6 bases at J, with 18 bases in the middle. The CDR3 length is 16 residues. Germline CDR1 and CDR2: MGHDK and SYGVNS. DNA for the CDR3: TGTGCCAGCAGTGATTCGACCGGGAACGACCGTCAGCCCCAGCATTTT. It specifies CASSDSTGNDRQPQHF.

The gene calls are TRBV27 and TRBJ1-1; D may be TRBD1 (6 bases). The length of the CDR3 is 14 residues. Trimming took 1 base from V and 1 from J, leaving 7 bases between them. The germline V gene has CDR1 MNHEY and CDR2 SMNVEV (reference sequence). The CDR3 coding sequence is TGTGCCAGCAGTTTATTAGGGGGGAACACTGAAGCTTTCTTT. Amino acids: CASSLLGGNTEAFF.

J is TRBJ2-2 and V is TRBV5-1, with 8 bases lining up with TRBD1. Germline V gene lookup returns CDR1 SGHRS and CDR2 YFSETQ. CDR3 length: 15 amino acids. V lost 3 bases and J lost 4; bases outside the gene matches: 5. The CDR3 DNA is TGCGCCAGCAGCTCTGGACAGGGTGGCACCGGGGAGCTGTTTTTT. As protein: CASSSGQGGTGELFF. The complete variable domain, with remaining parts taken from reference TRBV5-1 and TRBJ2-2, reads KAGVTQTPRYLIKTRGQQVTLSCSPISGHRSVSWYQQTPGQGLQFLFEYFSETQRNKGNFPGRFSGRQFSNSRSEMNVSTLELGDSALYLCASSSGQGGTGELFFGEGSRLTVL.

This chain links TRBV27 with TRBJ2-5, with D perhaps TRBD2 (6 bases). V was clipped by 3 bases and J by 5 bases, with 13 bases between them. The CDR3 is 14 amino acids. In germline, CDR1 is MNHEY, CDR2 SMNVEV (reference sequence). The CDR3 spells CASSFRSAGETQYF. As DNA, the CDR3 is TGTGCCAGCAGTTTCCGTTCTGCGGGGGAGACCCAGTACTTC.

The chain recombines TRBV5-1 with TRBJ2-7; TRBD2 matches 7 bases. Germline assignment: CDR1 SGHRS and CDR2 YFSETQ. Trimming took 0 bases from V and 7 from J; bases not matched to a gene: 7. CDR3 size: 14 residues. The CDR3 nucleotides are TGCGCCAGCAGCTTGGAGCGGGGTATGGGGGAGCAGTACTTC. Translated: CASSLERGMGEQYF.

CDR3 loop: CASSRDTTSYNEQFF. CDR3 coding DNA: TGTGCCAGCAGTCGAGACACTACCTCCTACAATGAGCAGTTCTTC. This rearrangement joins TRBV7-2 to TRBJ2-1, with no clear D. V was cut by 6 bases and J by 0 bases, with 12 bases left in between. The CDR3 runs to 15 residues. Germline loops: CDR1 SGHTA, CDR2 FQGNSA.

The V gene is TRBV15, the J gene TRBJ1-6; TRBD1 agrees at 9 bases. CDR1 and CDR2 (germline): LNHNV, YYDKDF (reference sequence). The CDR3 runs 16 residues. The V gene end was trimmed by 5 bases and the J gene end by 6 bases; junction bases not matched to a gene: 8. The CDR3 DNA reads TGTGCCACCAGCCGTCGGGACAGGGCACTTAATTCACCCCTCCACTTT. Protein sequence: CATSRRDRALNSPLHF.

The rearrangement joins TRBV6-5 to TRBJ1-1, with a tentative D call TRBD1 (6 bases). V was clipped by 2 bases and J by 0 bases, with 10 bases between them. Germline V gene lookup returns CDR1 MNHEY and CDR2 SVGAGI. The CDR3 is 15 amino acids. The chain's CDR3 is CASSYGQSVNTEAFF. The CDR3 nucleotides are TGTGCCAGCAGTTACGGACAGTCGGTGAACACTGAAGCTTTCTTT.

This sequence joins TRBV6-6 and TRBJ2-7, with D perhaps matching TRBD1 (6 bases). From germline, CDR1 is MNHNY and CDR2 SVGAGI (reference sequence). The V end was cut by 7 bases, the J end by 4 bases, with 11 bases between. This CDR3 has 12 amino acids. The CDR3 region has the DNA TGTGCCAGCATTGACAGGTCTTACGAGCAGTACTTC. Encoded protein: CASIDRSYEQYF.

The genes are TRBV15 and TRBJ2-7; 10 bases line up with TRBD1. V lost 3 bases to trimming and J lost 5 bases; unmatched junction nucleotides: 7. The CDR3 contains 15 residues. Germline-derived CDR1 and CDR2 are LNHNV and YYDKDF (reference sequence). CDR3: CATSRARDRGHEQYF. Written as DNA, the CDR3 is TGTGCCACCAGCAGGGCCCGGGACAGGGGCCACGAGCAGTACTTC.

The V gene is TRBV11-2, the J gene TRBJ2-5, with TRBD1 matching 10 bases. CDR3 length equals 17 residues. The V gene end was trimmed by 6 bases and the J gene end by 4 bases; junction bases not matched to a gene: 14. Germline values: CDR1 SGHAT, CDR2 FQNNGV. CDR3 DNA sequence: TGTGCCAGCAGGCCATCCAAGGGGACAGGGGTAGGAGAGACCCAGTACTTC. Translating it yields CASRPSKGTGVGETQYF.

This clone occurred once. The chain has TRBV5-6 and TRBJ2-3, with D perhaps TRBD2 (6 bases). Germline V lookup: CDR1 SGHDT, CDR2 YYEEEE. CDR3 size: 15 residues. Trimming pared 1 base from V and 6 bases from J, leaving 15 bases between. CDR3 in DNA: TGTGCCAGCAGCTTGCCGGGGGTTCTCACCGATACGCAGTATTTT. This codes for CASSLPGVLTDTQYF.